This T cell receptor (beta chain) was sequenced during a study of T cells in Graves' hyperthyroidism and ophthalmopathy (dated by TCRdb to the late 2010s). Context from the whole study: Peripheral blood was sampled at the time of initial diagnosis, prior to any treatment. To identify TCR V-J signatures that set the groups apart, the researchers used a discovery cohort of 100 patients, made up of roughly 45 with Graves' ophthalmopathy and 57 with stable Graves' hyperthyroidism. An independent validation cohort of 18 to 20 hyperthyroidism patients and approximately 17 patients who later progressed to ophthalmopathy tested prospective prediction of ophthalmopathy. The 90 to 100 discovery patients were randomly divided into training and test sets at a 7:3 ratio. In addition, the study compared T-cell repertoires in thyroid tissue and in blood from roughly 6 Graves' hyperthyroidism patients. After blood sampling, hyperthyroidism patients were treated with methimazole at a starting dose of 30 mg daily, and ophthalmopathy patients were treated with high-dose intravenous methylprednisolone. The paper describes TCR Vbeta CDR3 sequencing of 140 or so peripheral blood samples, made up of 43 ophthalmopathy patients, 70 to 80 hyperthyroidism patients and 17 progressor patients. Results the study describes overall, beyond this receptor: In cross-validation, a model built on a 13 V-J signature told ophthalmopathy apart from stable hyperthyroidism with 87.88% sensitivity and roughly 81% specificity, and in testing the same model reached 80%/75%. In validation, the model predicted progression to ophthalmopathy a median of roughly 6.5 months before onset, with about 71% sensitivity and 72.22% specificity. Sample size was not statistically predetermined, and investigators were not blinded to group allocation. Most expanded thyroid clonotypes (frequency above 0.001) were also detected in blood, suggesting blood repertoires may reflect thyroid immune responses.

Concerning this clonotype itself: What antigen it recognizes has not been identified. No much larger clone exists at a distance of one base, and base qualities are not known.

According to the germline V gene, CDR1 reads ENHRY and CDR2 reads SYGVKD. The CDR3, from cysteine to phenylalanine, totals 13 residues. The only DNA kept is the CDR3, 39 bases in frame from the first base. The V end loses 7 bases and the J end loses 1 base, and a stretch of 10 bases separates them. The TCR beta CDR3 regions were amplified from RNA transcripts. A first-round RT-PCR of the TCR CDR3 used the HTBI primer set with the Qiagen OneStep RT-PCR kit. The libraries were constructed in a second round of multiplex PCR and then size-selected and purified. Libraries were sequenced paired-end with 100 bp reads on an Illumina HiSeq2000. The original methods were these. SOAPnuke was used to process the raw data, with reads discarded if the reads contained adapters or uncalled bases, had a mean Phred below 15, or lacked an exact constant-primer or identifier match. High-quality paired reads were merged using COPE v1.2.5, and each unique nucleotide sequence was defined as a clonotype. Clonotypes were aligned to IMGT TRBV, TRBD and TRBJ reference segments using MiTCR v1.1. Only V-J combinations with frequency above 0.0001, covering about 99% of repertoires, were analysed. A TCS score was defined as the ratio of F50 (clonal expansion) to E x V (chaos), with BLOSUM62-based TCRdist applied between CDR3 peptides within each V-J. Welch's t-statistics and random forest reduced roughly 500 V-J features to roughly 13, which were used in a naive Bayes classifier (R e1071). Through fastp at Q25 and MiXCR, TCRdb rebuilt clones from the public reads, retaining in-frame beta chains. Each CDR3 protein appears once, grouped with its most common genes and DNA. These V and J calls rely on TCRdb rather than the paper's analysis. For this sample the table gives a few hundred thousand distinct CDR3 sequences, of which around 21% were detected only once. Of the sample, approximately 26% falls within the top ten clones.

A patient counted as having stable Graves' hyperthyroidism if no progression to ophthalmopathy occurred over 18 months of follow-up. Hyperthyroidism patients were newly diagnosed, had a disease duration of under 2 months, and were aged 18 to 65 years. Patients with uncontrolled infections, other autoimmune diseases, pregnancy or lactation were excluded. Diagnoses were established on the basis of clinical symptoms, serum thyroxine and TRAb, thyroid ultrasound, and orbital computed tomography. Ficoll-Paque density gradient centrifugation was used to isolate PBMCs from under 11 ml of fresh peripheral blood. Trizol reagent was used to extract total RNA, and RNA quality was then checked on an Agilent 2100 Bioanalyzer.

The rearrangement combines TRBV10-3 with TRBJ1-1; 5 matching bases give a weak D call of TRBD1. The specimen sequenced was blood. This receptor was identified in a man between 18 and 29 years old with Graves' hyperthyroidism. DNA sequence: TGTGCCATCAACGGGGGGGAGAACACTGAAGCTTTCTTT. It specifies CAINGGENTEAFF.